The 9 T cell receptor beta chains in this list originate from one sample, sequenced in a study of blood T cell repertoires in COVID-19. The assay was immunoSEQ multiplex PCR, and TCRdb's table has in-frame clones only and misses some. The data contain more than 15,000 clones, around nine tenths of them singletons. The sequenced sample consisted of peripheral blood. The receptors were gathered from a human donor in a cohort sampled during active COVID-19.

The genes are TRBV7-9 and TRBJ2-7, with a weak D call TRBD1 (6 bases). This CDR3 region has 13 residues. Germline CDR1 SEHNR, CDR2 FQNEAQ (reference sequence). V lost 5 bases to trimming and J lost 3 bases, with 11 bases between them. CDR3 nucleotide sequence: TGTGCCAGCAGCCCCGGGACAATCTACGAGCAGTACTTC. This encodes CASSPGTIYEQYF.

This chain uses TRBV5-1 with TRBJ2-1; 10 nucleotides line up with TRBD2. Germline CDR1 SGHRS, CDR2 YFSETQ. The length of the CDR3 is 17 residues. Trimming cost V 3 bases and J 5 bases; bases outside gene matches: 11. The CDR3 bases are TGCGCCAGCAGCTCTGCGGGGATACTAGCGGGAAACAATGAGCAGTTCTTC. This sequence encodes CASSSAGILAGNNEQFF.

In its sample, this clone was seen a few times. CDR3 in DNA: TGTGCCACCAGCCCACAAGTGGGGGGTTTCCTGTTTTTT. The encoded protein is CATSPQVGGFLFF. The J gene is TRBJ1-4, the V gene TRBV15, with D possibly being TRBD1 (5 bases). Trimming took off 5 bases at V and 14 bases at J, with 18 bases between the two ends. This CDR3 is built from 13 residues. Germline lookup yields CDR1 LNHNV and CDR2 YYDKDF (reference sequence).

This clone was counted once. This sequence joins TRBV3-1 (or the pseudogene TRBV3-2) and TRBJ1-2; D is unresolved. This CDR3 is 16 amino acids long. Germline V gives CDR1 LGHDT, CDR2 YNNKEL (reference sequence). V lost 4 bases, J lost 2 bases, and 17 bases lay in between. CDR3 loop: CASSPRREGLNYGYTF. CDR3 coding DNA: TGTGCCAGCAGCCCCCGCCGGGAGGGCCTGAACTATGGCTACACCTTC.

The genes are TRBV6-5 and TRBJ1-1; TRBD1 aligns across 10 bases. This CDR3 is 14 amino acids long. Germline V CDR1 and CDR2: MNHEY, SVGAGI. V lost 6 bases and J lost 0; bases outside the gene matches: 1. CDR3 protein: CASRGTGVNTEAFF. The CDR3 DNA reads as TGTGCCAGCAGGGGGACAGGGGTGAACACTGAAGCTTTCTTT.

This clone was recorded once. CDR3 residues: CASHGGSNEQFF. The CDR3 DNA follows: TGTGCCAGCCACGGGGGAAGCAATGAGCAGTTCTTC. The chain couples TRBV6-6 to TRBJ2-1; tentatively, D is TRBD2 (6 bases). CDR3 length: 12 amino acids. The V gene lost 8 bases and the J gene lost 6 bases, with 11 bases spanning the gap. CDR1 MNHNY and CDR2 SVGAGI come from the germline V gene (reference sequence).

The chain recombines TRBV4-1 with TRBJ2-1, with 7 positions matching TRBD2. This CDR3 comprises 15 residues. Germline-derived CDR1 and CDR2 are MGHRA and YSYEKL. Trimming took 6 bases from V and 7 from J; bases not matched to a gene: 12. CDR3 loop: CASSSWGRAVNEQFF. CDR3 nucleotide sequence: TGCGCCAGCAGTTCTTGGGGGAGGGCCGTTAATGAGCAGTTCTTC.

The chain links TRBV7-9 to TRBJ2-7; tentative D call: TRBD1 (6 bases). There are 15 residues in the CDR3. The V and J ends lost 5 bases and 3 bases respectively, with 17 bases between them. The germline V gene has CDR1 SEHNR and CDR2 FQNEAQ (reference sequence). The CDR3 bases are TGTGCCAGCAGCCCCCGGACAGACCAAGTCTACGAGCAGTACTTC. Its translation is CASSPRTDQVYEQYF.

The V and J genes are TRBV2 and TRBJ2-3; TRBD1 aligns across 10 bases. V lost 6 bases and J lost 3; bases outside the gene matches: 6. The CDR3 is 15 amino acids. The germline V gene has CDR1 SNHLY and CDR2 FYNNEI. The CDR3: CASRVDRGRTDTQYF. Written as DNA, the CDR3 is TGTGCCAGCAGGGTAGACAGGGGGCGGACAGATACGCAGTATTTT.